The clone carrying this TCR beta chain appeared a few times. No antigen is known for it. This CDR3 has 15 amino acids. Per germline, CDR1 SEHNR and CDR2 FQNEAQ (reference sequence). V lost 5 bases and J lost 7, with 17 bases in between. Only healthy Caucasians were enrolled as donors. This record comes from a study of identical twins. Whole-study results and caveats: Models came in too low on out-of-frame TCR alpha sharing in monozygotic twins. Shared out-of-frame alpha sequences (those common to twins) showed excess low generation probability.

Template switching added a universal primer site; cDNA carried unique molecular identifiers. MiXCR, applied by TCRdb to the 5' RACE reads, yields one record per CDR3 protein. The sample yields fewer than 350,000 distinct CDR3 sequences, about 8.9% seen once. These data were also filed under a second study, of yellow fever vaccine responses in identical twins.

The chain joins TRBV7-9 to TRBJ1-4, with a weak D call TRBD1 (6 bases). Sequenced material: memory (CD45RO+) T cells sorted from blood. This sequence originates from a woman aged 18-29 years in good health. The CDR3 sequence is CASSLGGTRSEKLFF. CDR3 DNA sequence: TGTGCCAGCAGCCTGGGGGGGACACGGAGTGAAAAACTGTTTTTT.